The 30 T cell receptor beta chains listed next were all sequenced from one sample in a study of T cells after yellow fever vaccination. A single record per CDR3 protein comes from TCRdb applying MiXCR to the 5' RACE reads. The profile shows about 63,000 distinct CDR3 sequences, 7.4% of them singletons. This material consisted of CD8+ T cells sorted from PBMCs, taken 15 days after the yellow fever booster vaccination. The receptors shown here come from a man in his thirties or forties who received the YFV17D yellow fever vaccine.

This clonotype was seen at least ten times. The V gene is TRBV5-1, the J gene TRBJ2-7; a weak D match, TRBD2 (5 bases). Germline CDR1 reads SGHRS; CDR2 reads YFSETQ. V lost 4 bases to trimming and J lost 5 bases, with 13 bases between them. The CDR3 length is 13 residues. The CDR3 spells CASSPWEPHEQYF. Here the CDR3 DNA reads TGCGCCAGCAGCCCGTGGGAGCCACACGAGCAGTACTTC. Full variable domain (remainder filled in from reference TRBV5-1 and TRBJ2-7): KAGVTQTPRYLIKTRGQQVTLSCSPISGHRSVSWYQQTPGQGLQFLFEYFSETQRNKGNFPGRFSGRQFSNSRSEMNVSTLELGDSALYLCASSPWEPHEQYFGPGTRLTVT.

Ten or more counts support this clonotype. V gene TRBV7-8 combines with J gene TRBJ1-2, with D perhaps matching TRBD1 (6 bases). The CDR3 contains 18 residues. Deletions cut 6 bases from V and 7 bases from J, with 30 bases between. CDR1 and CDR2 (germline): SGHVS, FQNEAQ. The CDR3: CASSDLTGGPSAGSGYTF. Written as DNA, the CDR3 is TGTGCCAGCAGTGACCTGACAGGAGGGCCCTCGGCCGGGAGTGGCTACACCTTC. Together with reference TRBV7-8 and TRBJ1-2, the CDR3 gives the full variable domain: GAGVSQSPRYKVAKRGQDVALRCDPISGHVSLFWYQQALGQGPEFLTYFQNEAQLDKSGLPSDRFFAERPEGSVSTLKIQRTQQEDSAVYLCASSDLTGGPSAGSGYTFGSGTRLTVV.

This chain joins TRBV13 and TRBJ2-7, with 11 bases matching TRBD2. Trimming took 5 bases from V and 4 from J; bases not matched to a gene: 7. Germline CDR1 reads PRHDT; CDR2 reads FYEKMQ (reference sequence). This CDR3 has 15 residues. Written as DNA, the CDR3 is TGTGCCAGCAGCCCTACTAGCGGGAGTGTATACGAGCAGTACTTC. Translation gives CASSPTSGSVYEQYF.

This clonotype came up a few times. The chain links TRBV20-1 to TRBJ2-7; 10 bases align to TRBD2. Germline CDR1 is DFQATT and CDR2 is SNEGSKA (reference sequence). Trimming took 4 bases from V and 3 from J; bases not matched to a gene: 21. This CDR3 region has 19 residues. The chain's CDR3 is CSAISSSTASGGGGYEQYF. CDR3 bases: TGCAGTGCTATCTCTAGTAGCACGGCTAGCGGGGGAGGAGGCTACGAGCAGTACTTC.

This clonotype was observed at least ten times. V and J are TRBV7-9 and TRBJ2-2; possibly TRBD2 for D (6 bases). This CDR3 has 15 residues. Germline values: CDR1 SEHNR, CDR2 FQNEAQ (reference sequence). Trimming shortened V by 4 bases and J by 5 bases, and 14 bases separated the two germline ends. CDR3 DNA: TGTGCCAGCAGCTATCCGGGCGGGATTACCGGGGAGCTGTTTTTT. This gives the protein CASSYPGGITGELFF.

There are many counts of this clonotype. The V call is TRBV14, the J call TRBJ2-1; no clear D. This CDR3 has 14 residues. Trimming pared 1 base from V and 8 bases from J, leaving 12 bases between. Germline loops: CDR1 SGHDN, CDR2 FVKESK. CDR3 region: CASSQVAPSDEQFF. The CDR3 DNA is TGTGCCAGCAGCCAAGTGGCCCCAAGCGATGAGCAGTTCTTC.

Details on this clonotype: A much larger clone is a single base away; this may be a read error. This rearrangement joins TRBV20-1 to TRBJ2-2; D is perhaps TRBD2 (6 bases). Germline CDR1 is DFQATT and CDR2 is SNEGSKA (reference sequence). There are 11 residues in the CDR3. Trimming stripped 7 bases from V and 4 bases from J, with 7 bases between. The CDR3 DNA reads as TGCAGTGATAGCGGCACCGGGGAGCTGTTTTTT. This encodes CSDSGTGELFF.

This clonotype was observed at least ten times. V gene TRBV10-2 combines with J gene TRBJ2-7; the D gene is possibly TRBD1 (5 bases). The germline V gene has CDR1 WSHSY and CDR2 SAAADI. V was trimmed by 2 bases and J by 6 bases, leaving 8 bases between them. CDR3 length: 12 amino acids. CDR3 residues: CASSEETAEQYF. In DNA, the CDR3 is TGCGCCAGCAGTGAGGAGACAGCCGAGCAGTACTTC.

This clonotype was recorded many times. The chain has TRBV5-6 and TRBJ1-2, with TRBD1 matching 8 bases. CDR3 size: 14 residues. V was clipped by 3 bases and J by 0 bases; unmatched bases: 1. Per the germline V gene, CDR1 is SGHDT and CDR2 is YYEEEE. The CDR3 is CASSWTGSNYGYTF. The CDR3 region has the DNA TGTGCCAGCAGCTGGACAGGGTCTAACTATGGCTACACCTTC. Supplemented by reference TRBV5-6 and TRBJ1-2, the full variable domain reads DAGVTQSPTHLIKTRGQQVTLRCSPKSGHDTVSWYQQALGQGPQFIFQYYEEEERQRGNFPDRFSGHQFPNYSSELNVNALLLGDSALYLCASSWTGSNYGYTFGSGTRLTVV.

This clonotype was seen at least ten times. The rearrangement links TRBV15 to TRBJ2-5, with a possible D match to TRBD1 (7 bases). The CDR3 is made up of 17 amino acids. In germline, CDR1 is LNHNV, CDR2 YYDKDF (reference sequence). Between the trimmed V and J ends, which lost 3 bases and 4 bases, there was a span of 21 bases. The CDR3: CATSRGGRLRTGETQYF. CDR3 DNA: TGTGCCACCAGCAGGGGGGGTCGGCTGAGGACAGGAGAGACCCAGTACTTC.

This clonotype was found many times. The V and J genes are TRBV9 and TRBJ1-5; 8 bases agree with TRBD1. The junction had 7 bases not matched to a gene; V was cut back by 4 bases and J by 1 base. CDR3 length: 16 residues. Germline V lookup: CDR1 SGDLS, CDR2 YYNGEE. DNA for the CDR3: TGTGCCAGCAGCCCGACCGGGACAGGAAGCAATCAGCCCCAGCATTTT. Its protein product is CASSPTGTGSNQPQHF.

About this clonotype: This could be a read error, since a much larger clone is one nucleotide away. Written as DNA, the CDR3 is TGTGCCAGCAGCGAAGAGGGACTAGCTTACGAGCAGTACTTC. It specifies CASSEEGLAYEQYF. The chain couples TRBV3-1 to TRBJ2-7; TRBD2 matches at 9 bases. Germline assignment: CDR1 LGHDT and CDR2 YNNKEL (reference sequence). The CDR3 is 14 amino acids.

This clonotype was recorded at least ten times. The CDR3 coding sequence is TGTGCCAGCAGTCCGCTTACCACTTTAGCGGGAGGTGGGCAAGAGACCCAGTACTTC. This sequence encodes CASSPLTTLAGGGQETQYF. The chain carries TRBV27 and TRBJ2-5, with 10 nucleotides matching TRBD2. V lost 5 bases and J lost 2; bases outside the gene matches: 17. Per germline, CDR1 MNHEY and CDR2 SMNVEV (reference sequence). The CDR3 runs 19 residues.

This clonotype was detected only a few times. The CDR3 sequence is CASSQTSQEEQFF. The CDR3 nucleotides are TGTGCCAGCAGCCAGACTAGTCAGGAGGAGCAGTTCTTC. This sequence joins TRBV4-2 and TRBJ2-1; D may be TRBD2 (6 bases). This CDR3 region has 13 residues. V gave up 3 bases and J gave up 10 bases, with 13 bases separating them. CDR1 and CDR2 (germline): LGHNA, YNFKEQ.

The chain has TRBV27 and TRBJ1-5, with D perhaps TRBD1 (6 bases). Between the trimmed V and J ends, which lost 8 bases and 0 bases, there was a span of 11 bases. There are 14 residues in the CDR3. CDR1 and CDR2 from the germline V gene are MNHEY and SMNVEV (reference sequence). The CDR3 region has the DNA TGTGCCAGCTGGGAGGGGGATAGCAATCAGCCCCAGCATTTT. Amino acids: CASWEGDSNQPQHF.

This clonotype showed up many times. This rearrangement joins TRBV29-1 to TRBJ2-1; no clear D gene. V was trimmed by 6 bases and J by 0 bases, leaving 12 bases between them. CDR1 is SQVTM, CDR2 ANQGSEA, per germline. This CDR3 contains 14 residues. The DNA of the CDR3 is TGCAGCGTAGACAACCTGAGCTCCTACAATGAGCAGTTCTTC. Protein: CSVDNLSSYNEQFF.

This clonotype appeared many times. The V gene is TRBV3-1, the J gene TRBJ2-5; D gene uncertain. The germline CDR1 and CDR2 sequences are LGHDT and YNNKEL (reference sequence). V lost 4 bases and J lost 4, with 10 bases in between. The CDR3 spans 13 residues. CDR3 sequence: CASSLGLVETQYF. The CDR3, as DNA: TGTGCCAGCAGCCTAGGATTGGTAGAGACCCAGTACTTC.

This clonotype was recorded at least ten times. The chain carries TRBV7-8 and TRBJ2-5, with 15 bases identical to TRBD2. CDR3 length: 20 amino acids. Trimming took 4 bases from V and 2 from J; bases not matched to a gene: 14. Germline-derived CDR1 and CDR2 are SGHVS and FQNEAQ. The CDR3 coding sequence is TGTGCCAGCAGCTACGGGACTAGCGGGGGGAGGAAGGGAGCTCAAGAGACCCAGTACTTC. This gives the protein CASSYGTSGGRKGAQETQYF.

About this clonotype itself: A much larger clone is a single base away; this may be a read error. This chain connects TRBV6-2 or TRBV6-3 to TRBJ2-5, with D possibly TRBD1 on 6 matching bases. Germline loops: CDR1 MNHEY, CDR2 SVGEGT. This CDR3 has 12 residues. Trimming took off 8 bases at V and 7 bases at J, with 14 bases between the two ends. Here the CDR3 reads CASGGSRLTQYF. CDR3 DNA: TGTGCCAGCGGGGGCAGCAGGCTGACCCAGTACTTC.

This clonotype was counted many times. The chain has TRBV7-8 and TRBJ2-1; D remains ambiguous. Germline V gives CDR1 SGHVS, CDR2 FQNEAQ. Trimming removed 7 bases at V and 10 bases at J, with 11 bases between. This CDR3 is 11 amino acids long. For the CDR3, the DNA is TGTGCCAGCACCCCCTCTACCGAGCAGTTCTTC. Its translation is CASTPSTEQFF.

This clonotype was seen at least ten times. The CDR3 DNA follows: TGTGCCAGCAGTTTGTACCTAGCGGGATGGTCGAACACCGGGGAGCTGTTTTTT. Translating it yields CASSLYLAGWSNTGELFF. This chain links TRBV7-8 with TRBJ2-2, with TRBD2 matching over 9 bases. V was clipped by 6 bases and J by 0 bases; unmatched bases: 11. The CDR3 covers 18 residues. Germline V CDR1 and CDR2: SGHVS, FQNEAQ.

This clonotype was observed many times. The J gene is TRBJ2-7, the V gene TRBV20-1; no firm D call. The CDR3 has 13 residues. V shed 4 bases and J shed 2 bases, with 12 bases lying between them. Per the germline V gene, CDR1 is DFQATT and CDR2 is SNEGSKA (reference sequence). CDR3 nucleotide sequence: TGCAGTGCTACCGACGGTCCTCCCTACGAGCAGTACTTC. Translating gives CSATDGPPYEQYF.

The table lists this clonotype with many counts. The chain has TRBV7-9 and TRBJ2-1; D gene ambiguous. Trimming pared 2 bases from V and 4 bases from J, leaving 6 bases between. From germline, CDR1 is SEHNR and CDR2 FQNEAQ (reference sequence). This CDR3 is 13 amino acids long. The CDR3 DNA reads TGTGCCAGCAGCTTAATGACTTACAATGAGCAGTTCTTC. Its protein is CASSLMTYNEQFF. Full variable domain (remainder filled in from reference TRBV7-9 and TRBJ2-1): DTGVSQNPRHKITKRGQNVTFRCDPISEHNRLYWYRQTLGQGPEFLTYFQNEAQLEKSRLLSDRFSAERPKGSFSTLEIQRTEQGDSAMYLCASSLMTYNEQFFGPGTRLTVL.

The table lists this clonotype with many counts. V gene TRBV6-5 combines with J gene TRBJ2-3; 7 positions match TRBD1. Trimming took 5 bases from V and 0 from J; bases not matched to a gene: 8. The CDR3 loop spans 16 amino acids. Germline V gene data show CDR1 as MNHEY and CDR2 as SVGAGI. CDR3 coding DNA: TGTGCCAGCAGTCTGGGGACAGTTACTAGCACAGATACGCAGTATTTT. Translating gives CASSLGTVTSTDTQYF.

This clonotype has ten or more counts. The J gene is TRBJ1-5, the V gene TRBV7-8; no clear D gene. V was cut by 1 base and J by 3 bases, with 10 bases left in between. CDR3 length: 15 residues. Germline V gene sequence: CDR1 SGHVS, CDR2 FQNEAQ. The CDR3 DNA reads TGTGCCAGCAGCTTAGTCCCAGGTCTCAATCAGCCCCAGCATTTT. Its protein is CASSLVPGLNQPQHF.

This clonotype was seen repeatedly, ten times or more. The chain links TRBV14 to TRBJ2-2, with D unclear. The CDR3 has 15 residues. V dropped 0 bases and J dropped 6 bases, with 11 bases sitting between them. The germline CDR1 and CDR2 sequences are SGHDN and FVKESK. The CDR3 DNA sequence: TGTGCCAGCAGCCAAGAGAACGAATCAGCCGGGGAGCTGTTTTTT. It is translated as CASSQENESAGELFF.

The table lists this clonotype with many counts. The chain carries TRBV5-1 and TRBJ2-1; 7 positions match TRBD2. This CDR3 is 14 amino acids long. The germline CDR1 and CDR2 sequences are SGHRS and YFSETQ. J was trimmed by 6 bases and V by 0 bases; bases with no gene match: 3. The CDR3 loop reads CASSLESGGNEQFF. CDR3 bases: TGCGCCAGCAGCTTGGAGTCGGGGGGCAATGAGCAGTTCTTC. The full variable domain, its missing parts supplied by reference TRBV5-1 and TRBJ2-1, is KAGVTQTPRYLIKTRGQQVTLSCSPISGHRSVSWYQQTPGQGLQFLFEYFSETQRNKGNFPGRFSGRQFSNSRSEMNVSTLELGDSALYLCASSLESGGNEQFFGPGTRLTVL.

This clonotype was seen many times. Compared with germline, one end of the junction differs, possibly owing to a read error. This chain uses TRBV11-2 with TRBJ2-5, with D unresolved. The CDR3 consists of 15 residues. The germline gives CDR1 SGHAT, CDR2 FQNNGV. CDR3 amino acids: CASRLEFSNQETQYF. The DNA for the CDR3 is TGTGCCAGCAGATTAGAGTTTTCCAACCAAGAGACCCAGTACTTC.

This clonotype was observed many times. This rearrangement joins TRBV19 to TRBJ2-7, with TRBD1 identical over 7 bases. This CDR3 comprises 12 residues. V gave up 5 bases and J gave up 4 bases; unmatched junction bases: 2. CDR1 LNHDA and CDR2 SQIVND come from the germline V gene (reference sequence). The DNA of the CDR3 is TGTGCCAGTAGTCCGGACAGGTACGAGCAGTACTTC. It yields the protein CASSPDRYEQYF.

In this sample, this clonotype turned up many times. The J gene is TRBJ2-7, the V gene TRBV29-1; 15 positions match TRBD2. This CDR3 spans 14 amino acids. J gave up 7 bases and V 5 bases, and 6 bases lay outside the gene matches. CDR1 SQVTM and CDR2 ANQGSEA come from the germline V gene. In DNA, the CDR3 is TGCAGCGTTTCCGGACTAGCGGGAGGGGAGGAGCAGTACTTC. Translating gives CSVSGLAGGEEQYF.